The 23 T cell receptor beta chains below all came from one sample that was sequenced in a study of T cell responses to AZD1222 COVID-19 vaccine. The protocol was immunoSEQ multiplex PCR, while the TCRdb copy is restricted to in-frame clones and leaves out a portion. Here the sample spans some 87,000 clones, 75% to 90% being singletons. Specimen: peripheral blood, collected on day 0 of AZD1222 vaccination. Receptors originate from an adult in good health.

The gene calls are TRBV9 and TRBJ1-1; TRBD1 might be the D (5 bases). Germline V gene data show CDR1 as SGDLS and CDR2 as YYNGEE. Trimming removed 4 bases from V and 6 bases from J, with 19 bases in between. The CDR3 is made up of 15 amino acids. CDR3 loop: CASSPSPAQGAEAFF. CDR3 nucleotide sequence: TGTGCCAGCAGCCCCTCCCCGGCTCAAGGGGCTGAAGCTTTCTTT.

The chain employs TRBV9 and TRBJ2-5; 8 bases line up with TRBD1. The V segment lost 0 bases and the J segment 10 bases; nucleotides outside the gene matches: 11. The CDR3 length is 15 residues. CDR1 and CDR2 (germline): SGDLS, YYNGEE. The CDR3 DNA reads as TGTGCCAGCAGCGTAGGATGGACAGGGACAATATACCAGTACTTC. The encoded protein is CASSVGWTGTIYQYF.

For the CDR3, the DNA is TGTGCCAGCAGTCTACAGGGGAATCAGCCCCAGCATTTT. This translates into CASSLQGNQPQHF. The V call is TRBV2, the J call TRBJ1-5; TRBD1 aligns across 7 bases. CDR3 size: 13 residues. Unmatched junction bases numbered 2, after V lost 5 bases and J lost 4 bases. Germline values: CDR1 SNHLY, CDR2 FYNNEI. The full variable domain, completed using reference TRBV2 and TRBJ1-5, is EPEVTQTPSHQVTQMGQEVILRCVPISNHLYFYWYRQILGQKVEFLVSFYNNEISEKSEIFDDQFSVERPDGSNFTLKIRSTKLEDSAMYFCASSLQGNQPQHFGDGTRLSIL.

The chain uses TRBV2 and TRBJ2-7, with 10 bases that match TRBD1. Germline CDR1 reads SNHLY; CDR2 reads FYNNEI. The ends lost 6 bases at V and 6 bases at J; junction bases unmatched: 8. CDR3 length: 14 residues. CDR3 in amino acids: CASRLDRGASEQYF. For the CDR3, the DNA is TGTGCCAGCAGATTGGACAGGGGGGCTTCCGAGCAGTACTTC.

The chain employs TRBV5-1 and TRBJ2-2; D remains unclear. Trimming left V 6 bases short and J 3 bases short, with 3 bases between. The CDR3 runs to 11 residues. Germline V gene data show CDR1 as SGHRS and CDR2 as YFSETQ. The CDR3 spells CASKDTGELFF. The CDR3 region has the DNA TGCGCCAGCAAAGACACCGGGGAGCTGTTTTTT.

This chain connects TRBV24-1 to TRBJ2-1; weak D call: TRBD1 (6 bases). This CDR3 has 16 amino acids. V was trimmed by 7 bases and J by 2 bases, leaving 17 bases between them. The V gene's germline CDR1 is KGHDR and CDR2 SFDVKD. In DNA form, the CDR3 reads TGTGCCACCAGGTCCGGGTCAGGGGACCCCTACAATGAGCAGTTCTTC. Translation gives CATRSGSGDPYNEQFF.

This chain joins TRBV6-2 or TRBV6-3 and TRBJ1-2; TRBD1 aligns across 7 bases. Germline V lookup: CDR1 MNHEY, CDR2 SVGEGT. CDR3 length: 14 residues. The V gene end was trimmed by 6 bases and the J gene end by 1 base; junction bases not matched to a gene: 5. The CDR3 DNA sequence: TGTGCCAGCAGCCGGACAGGCGATAACTATGGCTACACCTTC. Translating gives CASSRTGDNYGYTF.

V and J are TRBV7-2 and TRBJ2-7; possibly TRBD2 for D (5 bases). Germline CDR1 reads SGHTA; CDR2 reads FQGNSA. V lost 5 bases and J lost 3, with 14 bases in between. The CDR3 covers 14 residues. The CDR3: CASSEGRSFYEQYF. The DNA of the CDR3 is TGTGCCAGCAGCGAGGGCAGGAGTTTCTACGAGCAGTACTTC.

The chain links TRBV24-1 to TRBJ2-5, with 10 bases that match TRBD1. CDR3 length: 15 residues. Trimming removed 4 bases from V and 5 bases from J; junction bases left unmatched: 6. CDR1 is KGHDR, CDR2 SFDVKD, per germline. For the CDR3, the DNA is TGTGCCACCAGTGACCCGACAGGGGGCGAGGAGACCCAGTACTTC. The encoded protein is CATSDPTGGEETQYF.

The rearrangement links TRBV6-5 to TRBJ2-3, with D perhaps TRBD2 (5 bases). Trimming removed 2 bases at V and 0 bases at J, with 6 bases between. This CDR3 spans 14 amino acids. CDR1 is MNHEY, CDR2 SVGAGI, per germline. CDR3 residues: CASSYGGSTDTQYF. The CDR3 DNA reads TGTGCCAGCAGTTACGGCGGGAGCACAGATACGCAGTATTTT.

The chain employs TRBV4-1 and TRBJ2-1; no reliable D call. The CDR3 is 17 amino acids. V gave up 0 bases and J gave up 0 bases, with 12 bases separating them. The germline gives CDR1 MGHRA, CDR2 YSYEKL. The chain's CDR3 is CASSQDLAQSSYNEQFF. The CDR3 DNA follows: TGCGCCAGCAGCCAAGATCTGGCACAGAGCTCCTACAATGAGCAGTTCTTC.

The rearrangement joins TRBV5-5 to TRBJ2-7, with 9 positions matching TRBD2. The CDR3 has 15 amino acids. The ends lost 4 bases at V and 6 bases at J; junction bases unmatched: 11. Germline V CDR1 and CDR2: SGHKS, YYEKEE (reference sequence). CDR3 sequence (DNA): TGTGCCAGCAGCAGAGAGGGACTAGCTCTTGTCGAGCAGTACTTC. Residues: CASSREGLALVEQYF.

The genes are TRBV18 and TRBJ2-7, with 8 bases lining up with TRBD2. The V gene's germline CDR1 is KGHSH and CDR2 LQKENI. Unmatched junction bases numbered 13, after V lost 2 bases and J lost 7 bases. This CDR3 has 16 residues. The chain's CDR3 is CASSPGTRGPPGEQYF. In DNA form, the CDR3 reads TGTGCCAGCTCACCAGGGACTAGAGGCCCACCGGGGGAGCAGTACTTC.

J is TRBJ1-6 and V is TRBV9, with D possibly TRBD1 on 6 matching bases. Germline V gives CDR1 SGDLS, CDR2 YYNGEE. The CDR3 covers 16 residues. Trimming cost V 4 bases and J 7 bases, with 18 bases left between them. The chain's CDR3 is CASSPQGQGWNSPLHF. The CDR3 DNA sequence: TGTGCCAGCAGCCCCCAAGGGCAGGGGTGGAATTCACCCCTCCACTTT.

This chain links TRBV7-2 with TRBJ2-4; D is unclear. This CDR3 has 13 amino acids. V dropped 5 bases and J dropped 8 bases, with 13 bases sitting between them. CDR1 SGHTA and CDR2 FQGNSA come from the germline V gene. The CDR3 sequence: CASSLVYQDIQYF. The DNA for the CDR3 is TGTGCCAGCAGCCTGGTGTACCAAGACATTCAGTACTTC.

The chain carries TRBV4-3 and TRBJ1-6; D is uncertain. This CDR3 has 15 amino acids. Germline CDR1 LGHNA, CDR2 YSLEER. Trimming shortened V by 0 bases and J by 9 bases, and 12 bases separated the two germline ends. In DNA, the CDR3 is TGCGCCAGCAGCCAAGAGCCCAGTCCAGGTTCACCCCTCCACTTT. Its translation: CASSQEPSPGSPLHF.

V is TRBV29-1 and J is TRBJ1-1; D is unclear. V was shortened by 4 bases and J by 4 bases, with 10 bases between the two germline ends. The CDR3 consists of 12 residues. CDR1 and CDR2 (germline): SQVTM, ANQGSEA. CDR3 region: CSVARQSTEAFF. CDR3 DNA sequence: TGCAGCGTTGCCCGGCAGAGCACTGAAGCTTTCTTT.

The chain employs TRBV6-2 or TRBV6-3 and TRBJ1-1; D gene ambiguous. V lost 2 bases and J lost 1, with 29 bases in between. Per the germline V gene, CDR1 is MNHEY and CDR2 is SVGEGT. The CDR3 loop spans 21 amino acids. CDR3 sequence: CASSYPAATPTIYGKNTEAFF. As DNA, the CDR3 is TGTGCCAGCAGTTACCCCGCAGCGACCCCGACGATATACGGGAAGAACACTGAAGCTTTCTTT.

The chain combines TRBV15 with TRBJ2-4, with no clear D. Germline loops: CDR1 LNHNV, CDR2 YYDKDF (reference sequence). V was clipped by 1 base and J by 7 bases, with 11 bases between them. The CDR3 is 14 residues long. Here the CDR3 reads CATSRGPVRNIQYF. The CDR3 DNA sequence: TGTGCCACCAGCAGAGGGCCCGTCAGGAACATTCAGTACTTC.

The chain joins TRBV5-4 to TRBJ1-4; D is perhaps TRBD1 (6 bases). V dropped 4 bases and J dropped 3 bases, with 10 bases sitting between them. The V gene's germline CDR1 is SGHNT and CDR2 YYREEE (reference sequence). The CDR3 length is 14 residues. CDR3 region: CASSERTANEKLFF. The DNA for the CDR3 is TGTGCCAGCAGCGAACGGACAGCTAATGAAAAACTGTTTTTT.

The chain has TRBV5-6 and TRBJ1-4, with unresolved D. Trimming removed 4 bases from V and 7 bases from J, with 14 bases in between. This CDR3 region has 14 residues. Germline V lookup: CDR1 SGHDT, CDR2 YYEEEE. The CDR3 here is CASSPGRLIEKLFF. CDR3 DNA sequence: TGTGCCAGCAGCCCAGGACGCCTTATTGAAAAACTGTTTTTT.

In nucleotides, the CDR3 is TGTGCCAGCAGATGGGACAGGGATACTTCCTACGAGCAGTACTTC. This translates into CASRWDRDTSYEQYF. The chain joins TRBV2 to TRBJ2-7; TRBD1 agrees at 9 bases. This CDR3 comprises 15 residues. Per germline, CDR1 SNHLY and CDR2 FYNNEI. V was clipped by 6 bases and J by 1 base; unmatched bases: 7.

The rearrangement uses TRBV6-4 and TRBJ1-6; D is ambiguous. There are 14 residues in the CDR3. The V end lost 2 bases, the J end lost 9 bases, and 11 bases lay between the germline ends. The germline CDR1 and CDR2 sequences are MRHNA and SNTAGT. The chain's CDR3 is CASSDGEVGSPLHF. DNA of the CDR3: TGTGCCAGCAGTGACGGGGAGGTGGGTTCACCCCTCCACTTT.